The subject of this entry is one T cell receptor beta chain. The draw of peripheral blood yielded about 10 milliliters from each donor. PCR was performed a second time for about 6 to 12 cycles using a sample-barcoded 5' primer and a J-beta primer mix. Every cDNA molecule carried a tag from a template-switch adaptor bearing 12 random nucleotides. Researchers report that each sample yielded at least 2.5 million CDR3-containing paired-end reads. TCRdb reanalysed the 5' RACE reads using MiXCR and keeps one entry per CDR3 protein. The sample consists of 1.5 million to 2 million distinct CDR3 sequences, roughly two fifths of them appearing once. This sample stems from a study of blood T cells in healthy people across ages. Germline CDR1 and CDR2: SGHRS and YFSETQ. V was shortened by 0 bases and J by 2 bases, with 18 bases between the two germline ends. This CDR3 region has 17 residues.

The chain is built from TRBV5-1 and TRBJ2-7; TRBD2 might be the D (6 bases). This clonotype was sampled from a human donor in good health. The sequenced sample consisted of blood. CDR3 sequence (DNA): TGCGCCAGCAGCTTGGGCCGTAGCGGATCAATAACCTACGAGCAGTACTTC. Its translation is CASSLGRSGSITYEQYF.